What follows are 19 T cell receptor beta chains derived from one specimen sequenced in a study of low-dose radiotherapy and immunotherapy resistance in tumors. Time point reported: after trial treatment. Treatment denoted: LDRT plus nivolumab, ipilimumab, low-dose cyclophosphamide and aspirin (RACIN trial). Both TCRalpha and TCRbeta chains were reverse transcribed with V-gene-specific primers. Amplification, which lasted around 22 PCR cycles, used a constant-region primer and V-primer adapter to amplify TCRs. TCRdb reprocessed the reads with MiXCR, giving one entry per CDR3 protein. Counted here are nearly 60,000 distinct CDR3 sequences, approximately 22% occurring once; the ten biggest clones make up about 7%. The material was PBMCs, obtained after low-dose radiotherapy plus immunotherapy. The receptor set was obtained from a male donor with prostate cancer.

At least ten counts were recorded for this clonotype. This rearrangement joins TRBV30 to TRBJ1-1; 8 bases map to TRBD1. The CDR3 has 14 residues. V dropped 3 bases and J dropped 1; count of bases not matched to a gene: 4. CDR1 is GTSNPN, CDR2 SVGIG, per germline (reference sequence). As DNA, the CDR3 is TGTGCCTGGAGCTCCGGGACAGGGAACACTGAAGCTTTCTTT. Amino acids: CAWSSGTGNTEAFF.

Of note for this clonotype: A far larger clone is just one base off, so this is likely a read error. V and J are TRBV6-2 or TRBV6-3 and TRBJ2-4, with TRBD2 matching over 9 bases. The germline CDR1 and CDR2 sequences are MNHEY and SVGEGT. The CDR3 covers 16 residues. Trimming cost V 5 bases and J 13 bases; bases outside gene matches: 18. The CDR3 reads CASSTRLAASYNEQYF. The DNA for the CDR3 is TGTGCCAGCAGTACGCGACTAGCGGCTTCCTACAATGAGCAGTACTTC.

The rearrangement uses TRBV9 and TRBJ2-2; D gene ambiguous. CDR3 length: 12 residues. Looked up from germline, CDR1 is SGDLS and CDR2 is YYNGEE. Trimming stripped 0 bases from V and 7 bases from J, with 4 bases between. CDR3 loop: CASSVGSGELFF. In nucleotides, the CDR3 is TGTGCCAGCAGCGTAGGGAGCGGGGAGCTGTTTTTT.

In its sample, this clonotype was seen many times. This chain links TRBV4-3 with TRBJ2-3; 11 bases are a match to TRBD2. V lost 3 bases, J lost 5 bases, and 10 bases stayed unmatched. CDR1 and CDR2 (germline): LGHNA, YSLEER. The CDR3 covers 17 residues. The CDR3 here is CASSQGYSGGALDTQYF. The CDR3 region has the DNA TGCGCCAGCAGCCAGGGGTATAGCGGGGGGGCGTTAGATACGCAGTATTTT.

This clonotype was observed many times. V usage is TRBV7-9 and J usage is TRBJ2-7, with TRBD1 matching over 8 bases. CDR3 length: 15 amino acids. V lost 5 bases, J lost 5 bases, and 11 bases stayed unmatched. Germline assignment: CDR1 SEHNR and CDR2 FQNEAQ (reference sequence). The CDR3 is CASSRLSGQAHEQYF. The CDR3 nucleotides are TGTGCCAGCAGCCGCCTCTCGGGACAGGCCCACGAGCAGTACTTC.

This chain joins TRBV28 and TRBJ2-2; 11 nucleotides line up with TRBD2. Losses at the gene ends were 7 bases for V and 6 bases for J; bases not matched to a gene: 7. CDR3 length: 15 residues. Germline assignment: CDR1 MDHEN and CDR2 SYDVKM. CDR3 DNA: TGTGCCAGCACCGCCGGACTAGCGGGCTCCGGGGAGCTGTTTTTT. Protein product: CASTAGLAGSGELFF.

This clonotype was recorded once. The chain combines TRBV27 with TRBJ1-2; 10 nucleotides agree with TRBD1. Germline-derived CDR1 and CDR2 are MNHEY and SMNVEV (reference sequence). The length of the CDR3 is 14 residues. V was clipped by 5 bases and J by 8 bases; unmatched bases: 8. The CDR3 DNA reads as TGTGCCAGCAGTGTCGGGACAGGGGTTTGGGGCTACACCTTC. Amino acids: CASSVGTGVWGYTF.

This chain joins TRBV20-1 and TRBJ1-5, with D tentatively TRBD1 (6 bases). This CDR3 spans 13 amino acids. CDR1 is DFQATT, CDR2 SNEGSKA, per germline (reference sequence). V was cut by 6 bases and J by 4 bases, with 13 bases left in between. The DNA of the CDR3 is TGCAGTGCGAATGACAGGCGGAATCAGCCCCAGCATTTT. Its translation is CSANDRRNQPQHF.

This clonotype was detected a few times. The chain uses TRBV18 and TRBJ1-2, with 8 bases aligning to TRBD1. Germline trimming cut 3 bases from V and 8 bases from J; bases unmatched to any gene: 5. The CDR3 consists of 13 residues. Germline CDR1 is KGHSH and CDR2 is LQKENI. This chain's CDR3 is CASSPTGESGYTF. The CDR3 coding sequence is TGTGCCAGCTCACCGACAGGGGAGAGCGGCTACACCTTC.

The chain has TRBV27 and TRBJ1-5, with 9 bases lining up with TRBD1. V was pared by 7 bases and J by 6 bases, with 13 bases of the junction left unmatched. Germline V gene sequence: CDR1 MNHEY, CDR2 SMNVEV (reference sequence). The CDR3 runs 16 residues. The CDR3 region is CASKEAGTGLGQPQHF. The CDR3 nucleotides are TGTGCCAGCAAAGAAGCCGGGACAGGGTTGGGTCAGCCCCAGCATTTT.

The table lists this clonotype with many counts. This chain uses TRBV5-1 with TRBJ2-2; D is uncertain. Trimming left V 5 bases short and J 1 base short, with 18 bases between. Per the germline V gene, CDR1 is SGHRS and CDR2 is YFSETQ. The CDR3 is 17 amino acids. The CDR3 DNA reads TGCGCCAGCAGAGCGACACCGACCTTAAAGAACACCGGGGAGCTGTTTTTT. It yields the protein CASRATPTLKNTGELFF.

The V call is TRBV28, the J call TRBJ2-4, with TRBD2 as a possible D gene (5 bases). Germline V gene sequence: CDR1 MDHEN, CDR2 SYDVKM. The CDR3 consists of 16 residues. Trimming took 7 bases from V and 6 from J, leaving 22 bases between them. As DNA, the CDR3 is TGTGCCAGCACCCTGGACGGTGTCTCGGCGGGAAACATTCAGTACTTC. Protein: CASTLDGVSAGNIQYF.

This clonotype has a handful of counts. The chain combines TRBV12-3 or TRBV12-4 with TRBJ1-3, with 8 bases aligning to TRBD1. CDR3 length: 18 amino acids. J gave up 8 bases and V 6 bases, and 21 bases lay outside the gene matches. CDR3 in amino acids: CASSPGGADRVFGDTIYF. Written as DNA, the CDR3 is TGTGCCAGCAGCCCTGGGGGAGCGGACAGGGTATTTGGTGACACCATATATTTT.

This chain uses TRBV11-2 with TRBJ2-2; TRBD1 aligns across 9 bases. CDR1 and CDR2 (germline): SGHAT, FQNNGV. The CDR3 has 18 amino acids. Losses at the gene ends were 7 bases for V and 1 base for J; bases not matched to a gene: 13. The DNA for the CDR3 is TGTGCCAGCACCCGCACCATTTGGGGACAGGGGAACACCGGGGAGCTGTTTTTT. It codes for CASTRTIWGQGNTGELFF.

This clonotype was counted many times. The J gene is TRBJ2-2, the V gene TRBV2, with D unclear. The CDR3 covers 15 residues. CDR1 is SNHLY, CDR2 FYNNEI, per germline. V lost 5 bases, J lost 1 base, and 11 bases lay in between. The CDR3 DNA reads TGTGCCAGCAGTATCGGGCGAGGGAACACCGGGGAGCTGTTTTTT. This sequence encodes CASSIGRGNTGELFF.

This clonotype was seen repeatedly, ten times or more. CDR3 region: CSALRAPAGGRETQYF. The CDR3 region has the DNA TGCAGTGCACTACGAGCCCCAGCGGGGGGGCGAGAGACCCAGTACTTC. The chain recombines TRBV20-1 with TRBJ2-5, with 10 bases aligning to TRBD2. There are 16 residues in the CDR3. Losses at the gene ends were 6 bases for V and 4 bases for J; bases not matched to a gene: 14. Germline V CDR1 and CDR2: DFQATT, SNEGSKA (reference sequence).

This clonotype was counted ten times or more. The chain has TRBV6-1 and TRBJ2-3; tentative D call: TRBD2 (5 bases). The CDR3 spans 13 residues. Germline CDR1 and CDR2: MNHNS and SASEGT. Trimming cost V 7 bases and J 9 bases, with 17 bases left between them. In DNA, the CDR3 is TGTGCCAGCACCCCTAGCCCGGGGAAAACGCAGTATTTT. This sequence encodes CASTPSPGKTQYF.

This clonotype came up many times. The chain has TRBV7-2 and TRBJ2-7, with TRBD2 matching 14 bases. The germline CDR1 and CDR2 sequences are SGHTA and FQGNSA. Trimming took 3 bases from V and 3 from J; bases not matched to a gene: 1. This CDR3 has 15 amino acids. The CDR3 coding sequence is TGTGCCAGCAGCTTTGGGACTAGCGGGGGCTACGAGCAGTACTTC. It codes for CASSFGTSGGYEQYF.

For this clonotype: This likely came from a read error, as a far larger clone is one base away. This chain uses TRBV6-6 with TRBJ1-2; D call uncertain. From germline, CDR1 is MNHNY and CDR2 SVGAGI (reference sequence). The CDR3 has 15 amino acids. CDR3 protein: CASSSAGTTNYGCTF. CDR3 coding DNA: TGTGCCAGCAGTTCCGCGGGAACAACTAACTATGGCTGCACCTTC.